This T cell receptor (beta chain) was observed in a study of blood T cell repertoires in COVID-19. The CDR3 is 13 residues long. The germline CDR1 and CDR2 sequences are MDHEN and SYDVKM. J gave up 8 bases and V 5 bases, and 8 bases lay outside the gene matches. Measured with immunoSEQ multiplex PCR; TCRdb has only the in-frame clones, and not every one. The sample has approximately 200,000 clones, approximately 81% seen once; the top ten hold roughly 2.6%. This sequence joins TRBV28 and TRBJ1-2, with 7 bases lining up with TRBD1. Sequencing was performed on peripheral blood. This receptor was taken from a man aged 45 to 65 who had recovered from COVID-19. CDR3 sequence reads: CASSPPNRGGYTF. CDR3 coding DNA: TGTGCCAGCAGTCCCCCCAACAGGGGCGGCTACACCTTC.